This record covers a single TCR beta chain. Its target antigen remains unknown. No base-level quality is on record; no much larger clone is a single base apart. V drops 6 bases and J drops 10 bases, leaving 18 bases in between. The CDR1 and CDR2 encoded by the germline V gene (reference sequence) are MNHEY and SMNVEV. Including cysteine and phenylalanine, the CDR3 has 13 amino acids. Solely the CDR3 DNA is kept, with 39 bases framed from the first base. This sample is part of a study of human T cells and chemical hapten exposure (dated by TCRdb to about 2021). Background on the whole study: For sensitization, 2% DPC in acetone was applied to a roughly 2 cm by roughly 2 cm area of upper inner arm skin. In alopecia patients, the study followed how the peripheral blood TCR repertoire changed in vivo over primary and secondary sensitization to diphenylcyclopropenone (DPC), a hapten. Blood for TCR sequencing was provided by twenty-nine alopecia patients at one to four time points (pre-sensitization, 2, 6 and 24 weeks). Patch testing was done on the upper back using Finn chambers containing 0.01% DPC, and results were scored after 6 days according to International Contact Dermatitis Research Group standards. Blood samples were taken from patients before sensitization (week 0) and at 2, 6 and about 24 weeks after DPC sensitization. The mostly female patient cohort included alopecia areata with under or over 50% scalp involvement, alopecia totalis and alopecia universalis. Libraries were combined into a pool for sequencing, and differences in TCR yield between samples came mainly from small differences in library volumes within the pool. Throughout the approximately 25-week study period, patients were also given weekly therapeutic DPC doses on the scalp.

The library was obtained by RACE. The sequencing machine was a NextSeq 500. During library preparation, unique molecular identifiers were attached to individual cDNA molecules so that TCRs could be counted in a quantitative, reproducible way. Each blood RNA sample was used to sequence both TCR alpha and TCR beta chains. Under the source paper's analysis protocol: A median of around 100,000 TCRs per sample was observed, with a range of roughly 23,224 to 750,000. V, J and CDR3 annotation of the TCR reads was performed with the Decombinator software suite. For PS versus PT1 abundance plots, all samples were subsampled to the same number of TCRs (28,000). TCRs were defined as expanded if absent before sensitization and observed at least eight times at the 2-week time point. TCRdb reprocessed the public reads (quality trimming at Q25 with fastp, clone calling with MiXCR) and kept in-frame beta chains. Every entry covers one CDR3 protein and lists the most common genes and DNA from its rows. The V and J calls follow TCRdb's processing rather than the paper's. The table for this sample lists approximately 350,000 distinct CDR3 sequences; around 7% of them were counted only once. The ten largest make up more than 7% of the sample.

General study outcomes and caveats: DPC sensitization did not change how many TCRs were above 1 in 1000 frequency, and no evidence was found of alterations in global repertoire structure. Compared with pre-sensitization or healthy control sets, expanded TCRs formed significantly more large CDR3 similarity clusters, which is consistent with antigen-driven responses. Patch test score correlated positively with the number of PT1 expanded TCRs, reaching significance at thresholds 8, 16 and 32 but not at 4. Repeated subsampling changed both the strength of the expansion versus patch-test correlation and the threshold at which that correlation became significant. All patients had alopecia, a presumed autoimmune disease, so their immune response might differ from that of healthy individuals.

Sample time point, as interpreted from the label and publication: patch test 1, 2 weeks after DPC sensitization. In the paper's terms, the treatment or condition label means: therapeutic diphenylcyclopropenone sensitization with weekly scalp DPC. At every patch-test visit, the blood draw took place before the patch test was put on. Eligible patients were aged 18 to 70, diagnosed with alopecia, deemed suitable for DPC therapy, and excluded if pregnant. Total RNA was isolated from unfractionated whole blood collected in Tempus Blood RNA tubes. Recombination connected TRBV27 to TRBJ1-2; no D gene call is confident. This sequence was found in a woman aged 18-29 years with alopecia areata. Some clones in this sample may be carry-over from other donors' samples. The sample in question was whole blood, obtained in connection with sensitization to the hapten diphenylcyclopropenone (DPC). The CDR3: CASRRLDTGAYTF. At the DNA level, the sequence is TGTGCCAGCAGGCGCCTCGACACCGGCGCCTACACCTTC.